This T cell receptor beta chain derives from a study of cytomegalovirus exposure and HLA in healthy donors. The study, taken as a whole, reports: In all likelihood, a cluster of highly shared sequence variants was a sequencing artifact.

A multiplex PCR was run with 60 Vbeta primers and 13 Jbeta primers. Clones were read by immunoSEQ multiplex PCR, and TCRdb kept only the in-frame ones, dropping some. The data show more than 95,000 clones, with under 85% seen just once and roughly 6.1% held by the top ten. Trimming pared 9 bases from V and 2 bases from J, leaving 11 bases between. CDR3 length: 12 amino acids. Per germline, CDR1 SNHLY and CDR2 FYNNEI. Worth noting for this clone: Antigen unknown.

The clonotype was recovered from a man between 18 and 29 years old in good health and CMV-seronegative. Input material: PBMCs. V and J are TRBV2 and TRBJ2-7; maybe TRBD2 (5 bases). The CDR3 DNA reads as TGTGCCAGTTCGAGGGCTACCTACGAGCAGTACTTC. Its translation: CASSRATYEQYF.